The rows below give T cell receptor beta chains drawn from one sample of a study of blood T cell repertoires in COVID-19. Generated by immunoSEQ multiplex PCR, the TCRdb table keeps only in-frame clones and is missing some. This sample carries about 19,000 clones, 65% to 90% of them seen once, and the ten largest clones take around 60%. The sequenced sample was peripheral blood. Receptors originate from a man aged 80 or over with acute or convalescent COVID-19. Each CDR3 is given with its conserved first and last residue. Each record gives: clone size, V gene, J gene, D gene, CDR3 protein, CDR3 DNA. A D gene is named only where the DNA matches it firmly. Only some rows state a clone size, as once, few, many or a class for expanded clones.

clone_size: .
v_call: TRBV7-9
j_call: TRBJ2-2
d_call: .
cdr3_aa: CASSLLNTGELFF
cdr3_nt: TGTGCCAGCAGCCTCCTAAACACCGGGGAGCTGTTTTTT

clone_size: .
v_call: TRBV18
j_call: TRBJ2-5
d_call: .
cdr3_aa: CASSPSQQETQYF
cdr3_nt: TGTGCCAGCTCACCATCCCAGCAAGAGACCCAGTACTTC

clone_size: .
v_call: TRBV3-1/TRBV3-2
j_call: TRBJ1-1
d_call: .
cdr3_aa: CASSQDSPGMNTEAFF
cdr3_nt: TGTGCCAGCAGCCAAGATAGTCCGGGGATGAACACTGAAGCTTTCTTT

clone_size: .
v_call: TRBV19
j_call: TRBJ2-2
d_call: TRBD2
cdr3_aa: CATRKGTSGYNTGELFF
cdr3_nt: TGTGCCACACGAAAAGGGACTAGCGGATATAACACCGGGGAGCTGTTTTTT

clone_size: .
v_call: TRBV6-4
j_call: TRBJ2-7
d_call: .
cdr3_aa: CASSDSRQYLYEQYF
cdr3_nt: TGTGCCAGCAGTGACTCGAGACAGTACCTCTACGAGCAGTACTTC

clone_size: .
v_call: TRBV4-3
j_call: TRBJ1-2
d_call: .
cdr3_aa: CASSQDRRVAGYTF
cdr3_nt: TGCGCCAGCAGCCAAGATCGTCGTGTAGCTGGCTACACCTTC

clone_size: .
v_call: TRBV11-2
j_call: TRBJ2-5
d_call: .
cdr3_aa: CASSPLGGGAWETQYF
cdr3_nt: TGTGCCAGCAGCCCTCTTGGTGGGGGGGCCTGGGAGACCCAGTACTTC

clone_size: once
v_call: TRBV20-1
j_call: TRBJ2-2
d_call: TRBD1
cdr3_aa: CSARDRGQLFF
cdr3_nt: TGCAGTGCTAGAGACAGGGGGCAGCTGTTTTTT

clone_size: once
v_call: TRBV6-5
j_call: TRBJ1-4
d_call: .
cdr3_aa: CASRLTRSNEKLFF
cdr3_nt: TGTGCCAGCAGACTAACCAGATCAAATGAAAAACTGTTTTTT

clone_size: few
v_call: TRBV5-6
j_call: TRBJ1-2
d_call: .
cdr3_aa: CASSQGSRGNYGYTF
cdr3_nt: TGTGCCAGCAGCCAAGGGTCTAGGGGCAACTATGGCTACACCTTC

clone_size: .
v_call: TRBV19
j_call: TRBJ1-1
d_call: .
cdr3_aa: CASSFRTSSNTEAFF
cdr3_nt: TGTGCCAGTAGTTTCCGGACAAGTTCGAACACTGAAGCTTTCTTT

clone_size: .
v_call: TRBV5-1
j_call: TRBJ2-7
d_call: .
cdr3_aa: CASSGDSTSYEQYF
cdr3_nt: TGCGCCAGCAGCGGCGACAGTACCTCCTACGAGCAGTACTTC

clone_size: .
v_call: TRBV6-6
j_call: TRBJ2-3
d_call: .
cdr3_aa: CASSYPGHRTDTQYF
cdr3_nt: TGTGCCAGCAGTTACCCGGGACATCGCACAGATACGCAGTATTTT

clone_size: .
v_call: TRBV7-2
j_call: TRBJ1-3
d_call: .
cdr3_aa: CASSKSQARNTIYF
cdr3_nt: TGTGCCAGCAGCAAGTCACAGGCCCGAAACACCATATATTTT

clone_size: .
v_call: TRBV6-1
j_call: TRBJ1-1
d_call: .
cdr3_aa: CASSEGGGRAEAFF
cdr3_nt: TGTGCCAGCAGTGAAGGGGGGGGGCGAGCTGAAGCTTTCTTT

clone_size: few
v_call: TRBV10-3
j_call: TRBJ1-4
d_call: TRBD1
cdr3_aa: CATKGQENEKLFF
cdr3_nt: TGTGCCACCAAGGGACAGGAGAATGAAAAACTGTTTTTT

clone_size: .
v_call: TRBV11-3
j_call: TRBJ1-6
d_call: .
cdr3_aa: CASSSQYNSPLHF
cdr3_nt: TGTGCCAGCAGCTCGCAGTATAATTCACCCCTCCACTTT

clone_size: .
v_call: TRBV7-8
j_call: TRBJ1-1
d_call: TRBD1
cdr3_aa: CASSSPRDRGLDTEAFF
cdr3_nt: TGTGCCAGCAGCTCCCCCCGGGACAGGGGTTTGGACACTGAAGCTTTCTTT

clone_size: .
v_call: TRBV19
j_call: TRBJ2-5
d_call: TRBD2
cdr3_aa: CASSQQISGGETQYF
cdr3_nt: TGTGCCAGTAGTCAGCAAATTAGCGGGGGAGAGACCCAGTACTTC

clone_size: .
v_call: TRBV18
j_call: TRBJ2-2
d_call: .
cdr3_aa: CASSPSWGAGELFF
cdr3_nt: TGTGCCAGCTCACCGTCGTGGGGGGCCGGGGAGCTGTTTTTT

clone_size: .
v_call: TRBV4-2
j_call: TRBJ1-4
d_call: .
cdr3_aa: CASSQDPPWKGATNEKLFF
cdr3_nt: TGTGCCAGCAGCCAAGATCCTCCGTGGAAGGGAGCAACTAATGAAAAACTGTTTTTT

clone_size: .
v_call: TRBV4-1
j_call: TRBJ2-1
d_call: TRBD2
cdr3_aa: CASSQAGGGDNEQFF
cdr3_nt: TGCGCCAGCAGCCAAGCGGGCGGGGGGGACAATGAGCAGTTCTTC

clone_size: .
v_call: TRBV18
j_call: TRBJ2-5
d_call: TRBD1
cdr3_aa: CASSPGTAQETQYF
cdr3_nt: TGTGCCAGCTCACCAGGGACAGCCCAAGAGACCCAGTACTTC

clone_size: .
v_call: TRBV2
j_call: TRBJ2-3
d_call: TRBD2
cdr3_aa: CASRPGVAGGWADTQYF
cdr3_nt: TGTGCCAGCAGACCCGGCGTAGCGGGGGGTTGGGCAGATACGCAGTATTTT

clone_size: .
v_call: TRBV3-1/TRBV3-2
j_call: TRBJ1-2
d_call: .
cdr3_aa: CASSQDLAGPYGYTF
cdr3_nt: TGTGCCAGCAGCCAAGATCTGGCAGGGCCCTATGGCTACACCTTC

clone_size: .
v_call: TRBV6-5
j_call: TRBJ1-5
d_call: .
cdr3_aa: CASSPQGYNQPQHF
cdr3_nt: TGTGCCAGCAGCCCACAGGGCTACAATCAGCCCCAGCATTTT

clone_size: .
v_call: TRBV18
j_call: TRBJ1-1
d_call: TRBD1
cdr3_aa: CASSPGRGTGNAEAFF
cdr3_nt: TGTGCCAGCTCACCCGGCAGGGGGACTGGGAACGCTGAAGCTTTCTTT

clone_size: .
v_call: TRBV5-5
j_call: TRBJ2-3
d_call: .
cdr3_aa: CASSFLDRTDGDTQYF
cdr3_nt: TGTGCCAGCAGCTTCTTGGACAGAACTGATGGAGATACGCAGTATTTT

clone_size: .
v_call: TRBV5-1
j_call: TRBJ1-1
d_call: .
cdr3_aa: CASRRQGLENTEAFF
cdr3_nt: TGCGCCAGCAGACGCCAGGGCTTGGAGAACACTGAAGCTTTCTTT

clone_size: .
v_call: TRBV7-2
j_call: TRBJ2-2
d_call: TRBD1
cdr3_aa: CASSVTGTNTGELFF
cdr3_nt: TGTGCCAGCAGCGTGACAGGGACGAACACCGGGGAGCTGTTTTTT

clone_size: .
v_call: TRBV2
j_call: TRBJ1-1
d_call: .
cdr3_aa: CASVADMNTEAFF
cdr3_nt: TGTGCCAGCGTTGCAGACATGAACACTGAAGCTTTCTTT

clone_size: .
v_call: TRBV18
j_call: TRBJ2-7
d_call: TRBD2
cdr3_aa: CASSLGGARYEQYF
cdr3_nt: TGTGCCAGCTCACTCGGGGGGGCCCGCTACGAGCAGTACTTC

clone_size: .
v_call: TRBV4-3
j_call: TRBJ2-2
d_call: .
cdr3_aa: CASSQDVSNTGELFF
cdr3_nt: TGCGCCAGCAGCCAAGACGTGTCGAACACCGGGGAGCTGTTTTTT

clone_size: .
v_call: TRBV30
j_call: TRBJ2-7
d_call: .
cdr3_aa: CAWSTQRALEQYF
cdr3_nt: TGTGCCTGGAGTACCCAACGCGCCCTCGAGCAGTACTTC

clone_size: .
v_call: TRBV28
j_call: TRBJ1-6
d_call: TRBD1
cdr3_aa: CASSRTGGPGSPLHF
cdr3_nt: TGTGCCAGCAGTAGGACAGGGGGGCCGGGGTCACCCCTCCACTTT

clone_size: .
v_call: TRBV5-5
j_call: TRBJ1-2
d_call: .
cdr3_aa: CASGGIGAYGYTF
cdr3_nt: TGTGCCAGCGGCGGGATCGGAGCCTATGGCTACACCTTC

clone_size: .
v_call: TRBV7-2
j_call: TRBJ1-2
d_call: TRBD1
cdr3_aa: CASSLVRDRRSTF
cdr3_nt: TGTGCCAGCAGCTTAGTTCGGGACAGGCGGTCCACCTTC

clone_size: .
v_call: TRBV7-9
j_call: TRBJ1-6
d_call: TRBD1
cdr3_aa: CASSSDRHSSYNSPLHF
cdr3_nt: TGTGCCAGCAGCTCGGACAGGCATAGCTCCTATAATTCACCCCTCCACTTT

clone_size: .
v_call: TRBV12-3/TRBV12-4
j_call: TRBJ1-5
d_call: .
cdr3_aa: CASSTQVSPQHF
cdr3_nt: TGTGCCAGCAGCACCCAGGTCTCGCCCCAGCATTTT

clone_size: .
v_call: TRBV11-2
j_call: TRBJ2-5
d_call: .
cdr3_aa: CASSWPGTPGETQYF
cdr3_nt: TGTGCCAGCAGCTGGCCTGGGACTCCCGGAGAGACCCAGTACTTC

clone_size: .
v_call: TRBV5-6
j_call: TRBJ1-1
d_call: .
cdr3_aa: CASSLLLSNTEAFF
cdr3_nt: TGTGCCAGCAGCTTACTCCTTTCGAACACTGAAGCTTTCTTT

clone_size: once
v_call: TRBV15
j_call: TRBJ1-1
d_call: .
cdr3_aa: CATSRDAGGVNTEAFF
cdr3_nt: TGTGCCACCAGCAGAGATGCGGGGGGCGTGAACACTGAAGCTTTCTTT

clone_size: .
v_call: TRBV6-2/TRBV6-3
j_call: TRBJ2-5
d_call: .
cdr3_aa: CASSNYLGAQETQYF
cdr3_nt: TGTGCCAGCAGTAATTACCTGGGGGCCCAAGAGACCCAGTACTTC

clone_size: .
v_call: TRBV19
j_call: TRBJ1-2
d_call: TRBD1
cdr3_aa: CASSIRTGGGGYTF
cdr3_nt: TGTGCCAGTAGTATACGGACAGGGGGAGGAGGCTACACCTTC

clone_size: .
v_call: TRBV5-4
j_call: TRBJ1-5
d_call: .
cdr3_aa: CASSLDPGGIQPQHF
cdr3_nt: TGTGCCAGCAGCTTGGATCCGGGGGGAATTCAGCCCCAGCATTTT

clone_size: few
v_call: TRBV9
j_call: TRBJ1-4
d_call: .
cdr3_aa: CASSVDPGEEKLFF
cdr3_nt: TGTGCCAGCAGCGTAGACCCAGGGGAAGAAAAACTGTTTTTT

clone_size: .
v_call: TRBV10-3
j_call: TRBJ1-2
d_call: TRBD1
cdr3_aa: CAISEGQGPYYGYTF
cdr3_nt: TGTGCCATCAGTGAAGGACAGGGCCCCTACTATGGCTACACCTTC

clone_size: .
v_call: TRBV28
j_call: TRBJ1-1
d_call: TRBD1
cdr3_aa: CASRSTGGAKTEAFF
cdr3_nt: TGTGCCAGCAGATCGACAGGGGGCGCAAAAACTGAAGCTTTCTTT

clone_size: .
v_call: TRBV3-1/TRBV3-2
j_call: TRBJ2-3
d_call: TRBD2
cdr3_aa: CASSQDYRAGVTDTQYF
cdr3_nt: TGTGCCAGCAGCCAAGATTATCGAGCGGGGGTCACAGATACGCAGTATTTT

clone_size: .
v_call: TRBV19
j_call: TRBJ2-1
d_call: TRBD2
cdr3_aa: CASTPSGGYNEQFF
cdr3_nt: TGTGCCAGTACCCCTAGCGGGGGATACAATGAGCAGTTCTTC

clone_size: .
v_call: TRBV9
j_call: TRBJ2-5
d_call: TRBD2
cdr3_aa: CASSPGLAGEGETQYF
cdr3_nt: TGTGCCAGCAGCCCTGGACTAGCGGGGGAGGGGGAGACCCAGTACTTC

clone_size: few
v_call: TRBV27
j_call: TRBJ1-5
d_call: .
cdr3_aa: CASSYLDRRHSNQPQHF
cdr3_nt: TGTGCCAGCAGTTACCTAGACAGGAGACATAGCAATCAGCCCCAGCATTTT

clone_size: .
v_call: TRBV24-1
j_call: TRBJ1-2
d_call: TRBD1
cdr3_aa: CATSEDSGTGIGYTF
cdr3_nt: TGTGCCACCAGTGAAGACTCCGGGACAGGGATCGGCTACACCTTC

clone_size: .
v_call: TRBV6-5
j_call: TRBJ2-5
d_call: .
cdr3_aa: CASSYTGPLETQYF
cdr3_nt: TGTGCCAGCAGTTACACAGGGCCCCTGGAGACCCAGTACTTC

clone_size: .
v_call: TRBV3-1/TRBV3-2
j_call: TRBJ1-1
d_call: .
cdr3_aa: CASSQDPGAEAFF
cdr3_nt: TGTGCCAGCAGCCAAGATCCGGGGGCTGAAGCTTTCTTT

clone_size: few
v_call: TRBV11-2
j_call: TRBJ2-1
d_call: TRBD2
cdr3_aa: CASSFTSGGYNEQFF
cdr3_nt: TGTGCCAGCAGCTTCACGTCGGGAGGCTACAATGAGCAGTTCTTC

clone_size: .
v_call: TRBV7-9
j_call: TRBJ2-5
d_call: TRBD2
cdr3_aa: CASSAYAGLAASETQYF
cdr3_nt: TGTGCCAGCAGCGCCTACGCGGGACTAGCGGCCTCGGAGACCCAGTACTTC

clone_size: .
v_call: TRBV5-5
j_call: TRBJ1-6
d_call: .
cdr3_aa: CASSLDGNSPLHF
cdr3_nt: TGTGCCAGCAGCTTGGACGGTAATTCACCCCTCCACTTT

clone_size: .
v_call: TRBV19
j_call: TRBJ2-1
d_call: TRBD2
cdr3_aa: CASTVFGGAYNEQFF
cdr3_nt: TGTGCCAGTACCGTATTCGGGGGGGCCTACAATGAGCAGTTCTTC